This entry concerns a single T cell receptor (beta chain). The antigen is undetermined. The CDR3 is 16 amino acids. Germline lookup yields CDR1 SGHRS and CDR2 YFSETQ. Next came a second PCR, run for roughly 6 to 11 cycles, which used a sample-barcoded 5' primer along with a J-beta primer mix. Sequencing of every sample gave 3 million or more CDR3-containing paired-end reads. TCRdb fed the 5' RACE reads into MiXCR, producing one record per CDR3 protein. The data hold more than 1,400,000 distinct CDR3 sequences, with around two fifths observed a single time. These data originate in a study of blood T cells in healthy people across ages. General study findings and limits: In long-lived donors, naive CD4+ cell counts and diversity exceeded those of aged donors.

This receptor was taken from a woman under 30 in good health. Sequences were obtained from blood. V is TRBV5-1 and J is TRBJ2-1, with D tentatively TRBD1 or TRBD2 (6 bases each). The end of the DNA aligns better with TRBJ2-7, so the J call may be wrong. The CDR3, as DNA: TGCGCCAGCAGCTTGCACGGGGGCAGCTCCTACAATGAGCAGTACTTC. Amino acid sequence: CASSLHGGSSYNEQYF.